This T cell receptor (beta chain) was identified during a study of T-cell memory formation after mild COVID-19. Study-level findings and limits: Confirmation was lacking for SARS-CoV-2 specificity of second-wave clones that peaked on day 37. Clones contracting day 15 to 85 were balanced CD4/CD8; later expanders leaned CD4+. Clones which contracted sat mainly in CM and EM if CD4+, and in EMRA if CD8+.

TCRdb re-called the 5' RACE reads through MiXCR, storing one row per CDR3 protein. The table includes about 560,000 distinct CDR3 sequences, less than 25% detected once. This clonotype has a handful of counts. No antigen is known for it. This clonotype was obtained from an adult woman who had mild COVID-19 (a few samples of this study predate the infection). Cell type and time point are not known. The sample comprised PBMCs or a T cell subset sorted from them (not recorded which).

The CDR3 spells CASLGSSLNTEAFF. In DNA, the CDR3 is TGTGCCAGCCTTGGGAGCAGTTTGAACACTGAAGCTTTCTTT. This sequence joins TRBV6-5 and TRBJ1-1; no clear D gene. Trimming took off 8 bases at V and 0 bases at J, with 13 bases between the two ends. This CDR3 has 14 amino acids. Germline V gives CDR1 MNHEY, CDR2 SVGAGI.